This T cell receptor (beta chain) was recorded in a study of T cells in Graves' hyperthyroidism and ophthalmopathy. General study results and limits: A 13 V-J signature model discriminated ophthalmopathy versus stable hyperthyroidism.

TCR beta CDR3 regions were amplified from RNA transcripts. HTBI primers were employed in a first-round RT-PCR of the TCR CDR3. TCRdb reanalysed the multiplex PCR reads using MiXCR and keeps one entry per CDR3 protein. This repertoire shows around 340,000 distinct CDR3 sequences, roughly 18% found once; its top ten account for around a sixth. This clonotype has at least ten counts. Its antigen is not known. V lost 5 bases to trimming and J lost 3 bases, with 14 bases between them. Germline CDR1 SGHAT, CDR2 FQNNGV. This CDR3 region has 14 residues. The sample comprised blood. This receptor was identified in a woman aged 40 to 50 with Graves' ophthalmopathy. V gene TRBV11-2 combines with J gene TRBJ2-7; D is undetermined. CDR3 sequence (DNA): TGTGCCAGCAGCCGCCTTGTATCTAGCTACGAGCAGTACTTC. It yields the protein CASSRLVSSYEQYF.